This entry features one TCR beta chain sequence. The data originate from a study of blood T cells in healthy people across ages. Trimming took off 8 bases at V and 2 bases at J, with 14 bases between the two ends. The CDR3 covers 13 residues. Germline V gene sequence: CDR1 DFQATT, CDR2 SNEGSKA (reference sequence). Next came a second PCR, run for about 6 to 12 cycles, which used a sample-barcoded 5' primer along with a J-beta primer mix. Each cDNA molecule received a tag from a template-switch adaptor that had 12 random nucleotides. TCRdb re-analysed the 5' RACE reads in MiXCR, keeping a single row per CDR3 protein. The sample has 500,000 to 700,000 distinct CDR3 sequences; 25% to 35% are singletons.

This clonotype originated in an elderly woman in good health. The sequenced material came from blood. The chain combines TRBV20-1 with TRBJ2-3; possible D gene TRBD1, 5 bases. CDR3 coding DNA: TGCAGTTGGGGCCACCCTGACACAGATACGCAGTATTTT. Protein sequence: CSWGHPDTDTQYF.